This TCR beta chain is from a study of shared clonotypes between healthy human individuals. Germline CDR1 MDHEN, CDR2 SYDVKM. This CDR3 region has 12 residues. J lost 9 bases, V lost 4 bases, and 1 base had no gene match. Findings and caveats of the study: Estimated clonotype richness was generally higher in naive than memory subsets. The expectation was that sequencing depth would affect clonotype sharing among donors.

In the naive CD8 group, cells lacked CD45RO and were positively selected for CCR7, so terminally differentiated effector memory CD45RA+ cells were left out. About this clone itself: Its antigen is as yet unknown.

Replicate sorted-subset PCRs were loaded with around 220 ng DNA, roughly 33,000 T cell genomes. In the study's own analysis: Filtering of immunoSEQ junctional sequences could not match full-length read filtering. Measured with immunoSEQ multiplex PCR; TCRdb has only the in-frame clones, and not every one. That table gives V, J and clone size, and the DNA gave D and trimming. The profile shows approximately 1.9 million clones, 93% of them singletons. The chain employs TRBV28 and TRBJ2-1; 9 bases fit TRBD1. This sequence was found in a man aged 18 to 29 in good health. Some clones in this sample may be carry-over from other donors' samples. Sequences were obtained from naive CD8+ T cells from PBMCs. The DNA of the CDR3 is TGTGCCAGCAGTTCGGACAGGGGTGAGCAGTTCTTC. Translating it yields CASSSDRGEQFF.